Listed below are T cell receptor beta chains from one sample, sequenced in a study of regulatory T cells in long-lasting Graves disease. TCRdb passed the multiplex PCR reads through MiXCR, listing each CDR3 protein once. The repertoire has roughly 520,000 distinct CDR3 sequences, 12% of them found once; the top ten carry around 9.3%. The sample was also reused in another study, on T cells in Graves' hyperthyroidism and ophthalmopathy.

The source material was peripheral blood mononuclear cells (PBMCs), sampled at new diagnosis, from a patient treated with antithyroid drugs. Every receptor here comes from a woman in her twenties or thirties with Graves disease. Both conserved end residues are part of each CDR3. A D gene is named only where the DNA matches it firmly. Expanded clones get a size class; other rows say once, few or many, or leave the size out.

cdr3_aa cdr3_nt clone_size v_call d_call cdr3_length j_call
CAWNPPGDTQYF TGTGCCTGGAACCCCCCCGGCGATACGCAGTATTTT many TRBV30 . 12 TRBJ2-3
CSARARASYEQHF TGCAGTGCTAGAGCGCGGGCCTCCTACGAGCAGCACTTC . TRBV20-1 . 13 TRBJ2-7
CSARDQGGETQYF TGCAGTGCTAGAGATCAGGGAGGAGAGACCCAGTACTTC . TRBV20-1 . 13 TRBJ2-5
CASSIDLDREAFF TGTGCCAGTAGTATAGATCTGGACAGGGAAGCTTTCTTT few TRBV19 TRBD1 13 TRBJ1-1
CASSPTAGGPHNEQFF TGTGCCAGCAGCCCTACAGCGGGGGGCCCCCACAATGAGCAGTTCTTC many TRBV11-2 TRBD2 16 TRBJ2-1
CASSSTRASDTQYF TGTGCCAGCAGCTCGACTCGAGCTTCGGATACGCAGTATTTT many TRBV7-9 . 14 TRBJ2-3
CASSPSGGAHYEQYF TGTGCCAGCAGCCCGAGCGGGGGGGCCCACTACGAGCAGTACTTC many TRBV9 TRBD2 15 TRBJ2-7
CAGSILTSYNEQFF TGTGCCGGTAGTATCTTAACGTCTTACAATGAGCAGTTCTTC . TRBV19 . 14 TRBJ2-1
CASSEGYSNQPQHF TGTGCCAGCAGTGAGGGATATAGCAATCAGCCCCAGCATTTT many TRBV6-1 . 14 TRBJ1-5
CSARVVETQYF TGCAGTGCTAGAGTGGTGGAGACCCAGTACTTC . TRBV20-1 . 11 TRBJ2-5
CASSLPRGYEQFF TGTGCCAGCAGTTTACCGCGAGGGTATGAGCAGTTCTTC . TRBV28 . 13 TRBJ2-1
CASSFEGVSGSPYEQFF TGCGCCAGCAGCTTTGAAGGAGTGAGCGGGAGCCCCTATGAGCAGTTCTTC many TRBV5-1 TRBD2 17 TRBJ2-1
CASSLGTGIEGGYTF TGTGCCAGCAGCTTAGGGACGGGGATCGAAGGAGGCTACACCTTC many TRBV7-2 . 15 TRBJ1-2
CAIMIPMNNEQFF TGTGCCATCATGATACCCATGAACAATGAGCAGTTCTTC many TRBV10-3 . 13 TRBJ2-1
CSANDGWAYEQYF TGCAGTGCTAATGACGGGTGGGCCTACGAGCAGTACTTC . TRBV20-1 . 13 TRBJ2-7
CASRGGDRDTGELFF TGTGCCAGCCGAGGGGGGGATAGGGACACCGGGGAGCTGTTTTTT few TRBV19 . 15 TRBJ2-2
CASSDNLREYTDTQYF TGTGCCAGCAGCGACAATCTGAGGGAATACACAGATACGCAGTATTTT . TRBV7-6 . 16 TRBJ2-3
CASSQGRWGRNEQFF TGTGCCAGCAGCCAAGGGAGGTGGGGCCGGAATGAGCAGTTCTTC . TRBV27 . 15 TRBJ2-1
CASGRINEKLFF TGTGCCAGTGGTAGGATTAATGAAAAACTGTTTTTT many TRBV7-9 . 12 TRBJ1-4
CASSQLAGGPGTGELFF TGCGCCAGCAGCCAACTAGCGGGAGGGCCGGGCACCGGGGAGCTGTTTTTT few TRBV5-1 TRBD2 17 TRBJ2-2
CASSETGAANEKLFF TGTGCCAGCAGTGAAACAGGGGCCGCTAATGAAAAACTGTTTTTT many TRBV6-1 TRBD1 15 TRBJ1-4
CASSLLRASGANVLTF TGTGCCAGCAGTTTACTTCGAGCCTCTGGGGCCAACGTCCTGACTTTC many TRBV27 . 16 TRBJ2-6
CSAPDLTSGRAHEQYF TGTAGTGCTCCAGACCTTACTAGCGGGAGGGCCCACGAGCAGTACTTC many TRBV20-1 TRBD2 16 TRBJ2-7
CASSQSDWYNEQFF TGTGCCAGCAGCCAATCGGACTGGTACAATGAGCAGTTCTTC . TRBV3-1 . 14 TRBJ2-1
CASSQGLWGTQYF TGTGCCAGCAGCCAAGGACTCTGGGGGACCCAGTACTTC many TRBV3-1 . 13 TRBJ2-5
CASSRPESTYEQYF TGTGCCAGCAGTCGTCCGGAAAGCACCTACGAGCAGTACTTC many TRBV7-2 . 14 TRBJ2-7